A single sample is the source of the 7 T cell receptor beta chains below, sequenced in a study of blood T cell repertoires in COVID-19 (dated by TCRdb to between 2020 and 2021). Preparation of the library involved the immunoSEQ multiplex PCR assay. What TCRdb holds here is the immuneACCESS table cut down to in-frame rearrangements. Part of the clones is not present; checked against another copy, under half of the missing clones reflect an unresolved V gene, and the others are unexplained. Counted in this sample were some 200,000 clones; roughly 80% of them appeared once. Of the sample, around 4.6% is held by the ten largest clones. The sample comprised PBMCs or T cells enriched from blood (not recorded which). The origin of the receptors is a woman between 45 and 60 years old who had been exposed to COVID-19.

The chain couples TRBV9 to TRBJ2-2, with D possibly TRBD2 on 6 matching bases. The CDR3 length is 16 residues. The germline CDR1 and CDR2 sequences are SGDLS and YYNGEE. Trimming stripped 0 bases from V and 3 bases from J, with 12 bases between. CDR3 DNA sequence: TGTGCCAGCAGCGTAGAAGCGGGCGGTTACACCGGGGAGCTGTTTTTT. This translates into CASSVEAGGYTGELFF. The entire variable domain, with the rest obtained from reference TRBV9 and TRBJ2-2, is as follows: DSGVTQTPKHLITATGQRVTLRCSPRSGDLSVYWYQQSLDQGLQFLIQYYNGEERAKGNILERFSAQQFPDLHSELNLSSLELGDSALYFCASSVEAGGYTGELFFGEGSRLTVL.

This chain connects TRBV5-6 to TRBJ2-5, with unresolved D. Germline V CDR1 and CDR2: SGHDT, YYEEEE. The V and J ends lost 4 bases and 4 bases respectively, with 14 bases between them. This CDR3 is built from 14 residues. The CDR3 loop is CASSETGDLETQYF. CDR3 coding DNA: TGTGCCAGCAGCGAGACTGGCGACCTAGAGACCCAGTACTTC.

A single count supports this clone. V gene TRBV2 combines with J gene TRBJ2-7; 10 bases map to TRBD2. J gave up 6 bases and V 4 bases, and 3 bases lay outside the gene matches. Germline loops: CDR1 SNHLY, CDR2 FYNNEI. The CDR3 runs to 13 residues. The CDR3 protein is CASSVVAGGEQYF. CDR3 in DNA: TGTGCCAGCAGTGTAGTAGCGGGAGGCGAGCAGTACTTC.

In DNA form, the CDR3 reads TGTGCCAGCGGACATTACGAGCAGTACTTC. The encoded protein is CASGHYEQYF. The chain combines TRBV27 with TRBJ2-7; a weak D match, TRBD1 (5 bases). Trimming stripped 8 bases from V and 4 bases from J, with 6 bases between. Germline CDR1 reads MNHEY; CDR2 reads SMNVEV (reference sequence). This CDR3 region has 10 residues.

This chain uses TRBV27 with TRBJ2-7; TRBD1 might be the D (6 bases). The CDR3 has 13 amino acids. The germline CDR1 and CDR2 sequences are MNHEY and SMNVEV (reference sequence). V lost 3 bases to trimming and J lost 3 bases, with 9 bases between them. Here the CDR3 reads CASSFRDNYEQYF. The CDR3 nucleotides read TGTGCCAGCAGTTTCCGGGACAACTACGAGCAGTACTTC.

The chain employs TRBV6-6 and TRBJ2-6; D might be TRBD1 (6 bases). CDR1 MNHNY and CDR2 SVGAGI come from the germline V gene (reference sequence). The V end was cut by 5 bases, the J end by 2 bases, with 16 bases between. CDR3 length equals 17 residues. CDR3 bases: TGTGCCAGCAGTCCAACGACAGGCTTGGCTGGGGCCAACGTCCTGACTTTC. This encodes CASSPTTGLAGANVLTF.

The DNA of the CDR3 is TGTGCCATCAGTGAGGACAGCTATAATTCACCCCTCCACTTT. This encodes CAISEDSYNSPLHF. This rearrangement joins TRBV10-3 to TRBJ1-6, with TRBD1 as a possible D gene (5 bases). The length of the CDR3 is 14 residues. Trimming took off 2 bases at V and 3 bases at J, with 5 bases between the two ends. Germline V lookup: CDR1 ENHRY, CDR2 SYGVKD.